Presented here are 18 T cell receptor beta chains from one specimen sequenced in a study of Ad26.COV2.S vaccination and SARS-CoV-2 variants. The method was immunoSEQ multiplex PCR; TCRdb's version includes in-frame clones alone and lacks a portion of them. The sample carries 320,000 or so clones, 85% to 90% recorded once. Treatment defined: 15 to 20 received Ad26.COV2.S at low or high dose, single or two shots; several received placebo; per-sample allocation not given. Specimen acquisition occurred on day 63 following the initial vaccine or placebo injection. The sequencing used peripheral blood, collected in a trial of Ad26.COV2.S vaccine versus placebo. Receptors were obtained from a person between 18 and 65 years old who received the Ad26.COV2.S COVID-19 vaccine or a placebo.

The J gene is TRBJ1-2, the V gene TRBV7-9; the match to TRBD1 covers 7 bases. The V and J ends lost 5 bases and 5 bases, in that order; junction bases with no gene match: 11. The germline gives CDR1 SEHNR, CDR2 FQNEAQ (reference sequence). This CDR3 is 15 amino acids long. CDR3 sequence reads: CASSLRDSSFYGYTF. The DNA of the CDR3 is TGTGCCAGCAGCCTAAGGGACAGCTCCTTTTATGGCTACACCTTC. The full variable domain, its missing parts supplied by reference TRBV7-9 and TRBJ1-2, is DTGVSQNPRHKITKRGQNVTFRCDPISEHNRLYWYRQTLGQGPEFLTYFQNEAQLEKSRLLSDRFSAERPKGSFSTLEIQRTEQGDSAMYLCASSLRDSSFYGYTFGSGTRLTVV.

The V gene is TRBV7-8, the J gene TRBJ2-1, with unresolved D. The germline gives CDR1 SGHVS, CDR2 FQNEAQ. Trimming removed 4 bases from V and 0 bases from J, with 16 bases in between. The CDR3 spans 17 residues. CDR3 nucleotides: TGTGCCAGCAGCTCCCGAACGACGGCAAGCTCCTACAATGAGCAGTTCTTC. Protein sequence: CASSSRTTASSYNEQFF.

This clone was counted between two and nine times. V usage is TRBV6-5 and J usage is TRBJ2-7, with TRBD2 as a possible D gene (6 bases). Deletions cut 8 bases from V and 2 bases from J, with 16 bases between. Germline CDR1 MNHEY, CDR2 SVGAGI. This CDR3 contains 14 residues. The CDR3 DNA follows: TGTGCCAGCCTCGGGGGTGTGGGACCCTACGAGCAGTACTTC. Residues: CASLGGVGPYEQYF.

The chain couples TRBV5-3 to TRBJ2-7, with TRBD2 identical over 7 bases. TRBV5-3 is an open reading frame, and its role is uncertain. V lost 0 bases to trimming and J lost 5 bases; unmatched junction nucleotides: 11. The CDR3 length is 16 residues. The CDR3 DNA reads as TGTGCCAGAAGCTTGGTACCCGGGAGGAGGTTTGACGAGCAGTACGTC. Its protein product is CARSLVPGRRFDEQYV.

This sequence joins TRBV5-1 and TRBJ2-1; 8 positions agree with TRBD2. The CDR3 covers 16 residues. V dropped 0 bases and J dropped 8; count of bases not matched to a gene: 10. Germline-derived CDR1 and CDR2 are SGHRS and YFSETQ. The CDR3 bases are TGCGCCAGCAGCTTGGTGTTGGGTAGCGGGATGGATGAGCAGTTCTTC. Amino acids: CASSLVLGSGMDEQFF.

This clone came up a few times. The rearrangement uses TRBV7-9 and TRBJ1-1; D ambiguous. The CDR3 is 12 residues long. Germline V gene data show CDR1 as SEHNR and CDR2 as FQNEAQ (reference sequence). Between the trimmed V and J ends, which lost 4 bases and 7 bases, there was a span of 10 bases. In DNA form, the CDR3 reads TGTGCCAGCAGCTCCCCGGTGGGTGAAGCTTTCTTT. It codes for CASSSPVGEAFF.

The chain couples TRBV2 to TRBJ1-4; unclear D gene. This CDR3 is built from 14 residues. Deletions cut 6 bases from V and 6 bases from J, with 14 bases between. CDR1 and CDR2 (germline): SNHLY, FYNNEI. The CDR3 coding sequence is TGTGCCAGCAGGAACACTGGCGGGCATGAAAAACTGTTTTTT. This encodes CASRNTGGHEKLFF. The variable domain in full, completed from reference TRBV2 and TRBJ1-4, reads EPEVTQTPSHQVTQMGQEVILRCVPISNHLYFYWYRQILGQKVEFLVSFYNNEISEKSEIFDDQFSVERPDGSNFTLKIRSTKLEDSAMYFCASRNTGGHEKLFFGSGTQLSVL.

In DNA form, the CDR3 reads TGCGCCAGCAGCCAAGGGAACGGGAACACTGAAGCTTTCTTT. It specifies CASSQGNGNTEAFF. This chain joins TRBV4-1 and TRBJ1-1; no firm D call. Germline values: CDR1 MGHRA, CDR2 YSYEKL. The germline V and J ends were trimmed by 1 base and 1 base, with 7 bases remaining between them. This CDR3 has 14 residues.

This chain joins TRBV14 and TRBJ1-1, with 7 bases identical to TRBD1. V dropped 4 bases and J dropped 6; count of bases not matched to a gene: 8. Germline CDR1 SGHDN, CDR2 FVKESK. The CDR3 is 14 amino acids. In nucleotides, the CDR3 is TGTGCCAGCAGCCCGATGGACAGGTCACCTGAAGCTTTCTTT. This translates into CASSPMDRSPEAFF.

CDR3 nucleotides: TGCGCCAGCAGCCAAACTACAGGGTGGGGCACTGAAGCTTTCTTT. This gives the protein CASSQTTGWGTEAFF. The chain employs TRBV4-3 and TRBJ1-1, with D perhaps matching TRBD1 (6 bases). This CDR3 has 15 residues. Germline CDR1 is LGHNA and CDR2 is YSLEER. Trimming shortened V by 2 bases and J by 4 bases, and 14 bases separated the two germline ends.

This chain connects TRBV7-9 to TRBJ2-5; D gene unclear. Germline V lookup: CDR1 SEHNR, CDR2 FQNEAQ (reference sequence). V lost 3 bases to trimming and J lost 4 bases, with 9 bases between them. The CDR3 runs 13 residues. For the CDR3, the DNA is TGTGCCAGCAGCTTTAAGCTACTAGAGACCCAGTACTTC. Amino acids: CASSFKLLETQYF.

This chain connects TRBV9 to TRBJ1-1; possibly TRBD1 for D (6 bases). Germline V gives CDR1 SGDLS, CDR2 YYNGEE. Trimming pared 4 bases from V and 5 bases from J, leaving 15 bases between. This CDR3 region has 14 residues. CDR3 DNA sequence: TGTGCCAGCAGCCCCGATACAGGGCTAACTGAAGCTTTCTTT. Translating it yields CASSPDTGLTEAFF.

The CDR3, as DNA: TGTGCCAGCAGCTTTGGGGGGAGGGGTGAAAAACTGTTTTTT. As protein: CASSFGGRGEKLFF. The chain is built from TRBV5-4 and TRBJ1-4; tentative D call: TRBD1 (5 bases). Per germline, CDR1 SGHNT and CDR2 YYREEE (reference sequence). The CDR3 has 14 residues. Trimming pared 2 bases from V and 7 bases from J, leaving 12 bases between.

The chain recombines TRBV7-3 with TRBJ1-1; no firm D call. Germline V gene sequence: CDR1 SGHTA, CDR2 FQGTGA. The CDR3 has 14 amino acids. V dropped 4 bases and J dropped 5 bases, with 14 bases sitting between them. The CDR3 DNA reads TGTGCCAGCAGCTCCCGTATGGGTGGGACTGAAGCTTTCTTT. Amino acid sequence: CASSSRMGGTEAFF.

CDR3 sequence reads: CASSSRTAEKLFF. CDR3 sequence (DNA): TGTGCCAGCAGTTCCAGGACAGCTGAAAAACTGTTTTTT. V gene TRBV28 combines with J gene TRBJ1-4; tentative D call: TRBD1 (6 bases). Germline assignment: CDR1 MDHEN and CDR2 SYDVKM. The CDR3 contains 13 residues. The V gene lost 4 bases and the J gene lost 7 bases, with 10 bases spanning the gap. The variable domain in full, with the rest retrieved from reference TRBV28 and TRBJ1-4, is DVKVTQSSRYLVKRTGEKVFLECVQDMDHENMFWYRQDPGLGLRLIYFSYDVKMKEKGDIPEGYSVSREKKERFSLILESASTNQTSMYLCASSSRTAEKLFFGSGTQLSVL.

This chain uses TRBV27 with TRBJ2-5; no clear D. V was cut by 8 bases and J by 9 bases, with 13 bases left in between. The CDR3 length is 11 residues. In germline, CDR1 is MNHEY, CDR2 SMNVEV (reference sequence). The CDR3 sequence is CASPPLEAQYF. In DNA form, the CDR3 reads TGTGCCAGCCCCCCACTTGAGGCCCAGTACTTC.

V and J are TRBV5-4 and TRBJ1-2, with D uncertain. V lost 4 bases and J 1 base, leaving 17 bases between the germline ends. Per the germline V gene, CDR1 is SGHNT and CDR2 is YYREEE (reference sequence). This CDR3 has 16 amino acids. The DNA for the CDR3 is TGTGCCAGCAGCCCTGGTTCGGAGGGCAATAACTATGGCTACACCTTC. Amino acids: CASSPGSEGNNYGYTF. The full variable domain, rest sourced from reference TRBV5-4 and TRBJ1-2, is ETGVTQSPTHLIKTRGQQVTLRCSSQSGHNTVSWYQQALGQGPQFIFQYYREEENGRGNFPPRFSGLQFPNYSSELNVNALELDDSALYLCASSPGSEGNNYGYTFGSGTRLTVV.

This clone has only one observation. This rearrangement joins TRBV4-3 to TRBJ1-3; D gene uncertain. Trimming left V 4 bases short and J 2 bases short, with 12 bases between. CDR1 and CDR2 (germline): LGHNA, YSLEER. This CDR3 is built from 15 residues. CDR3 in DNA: TGCGCCAGCAGCCCACCTACGGGGACTGGAAACACCATATATTTT. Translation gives CASSPPTGTGNTIYF.